This T cell receptor (beta chain) was identified during a study of Ad26.COV2.S vaccination and SARS-CoV-2 variants. Generated by immunoSEQ multiplex PCR, the TCRdb table keeps only in-frame clones and is missing some. The profile shows 350,000 to 550,000 clones, roughly nine tenths of them singletons. The treatment: roughly 19 received Ad26.COV2.S at low or high dose, single or two shots; about 5 received placebo; per-sample allocation not given. Repertoires come from day 63 after the first vaccine or placebo injection. CDR3 size: 16 residues. V was cut by 0 bases and J by 9 bases, with 18 bases left in between. Looked up from germline, CDR1 is LGHDT and CDR2 is YNNKEL (reference sequence).

V is TRBV3-1 (or the pseudogene TRBV3-2) and J is TRBJ2-1; D unresolved. The sequencing used peripheral blood, collected in a trial of Ad26.COV2.S vaccine versus placebo. The clonotype comes from a person aged 18-60 years who received the Ad26.COV2.S COVID-19 vaccine or a placebo. CDR3 coding DNA: TGTGCCAGCAGCCAAGATAGAAGATCCCGACGGAGTGAGCAGTTCTTC. Residues: CASSQDRRSRRSEQFF.